These 6 T cell receptor beta chains originate from one sample sequenced in a study of neurological immune-mediated disorders. Each CDR3 protein gets one entry after TCRdb re-called the 5' RACE reads with MiXCR. The repertoire holds roughly 60,000 distinct CDR3 sequences, with less than 10% as singletons. Indicated time point: longitudinal time-point 2. The source material was PBMCs. These receptors were collected from a young man in good health.

This clonotype was seen more than once but under ten times. The chain links TRBV28 to TRBJ1-5, with D possibly matching TRBD1 (6 bases). CDR1 is MDHEN and CDR2 is SYDVKM in the germline V gene. The CDR3 runs 15 residues. The ends were cut back, 3 bases at V and 3 bases at J, with 12 bases in the middle. In nucleotides, the CDR3 is TGTGCCAGCAGTTTTGGGGGCAGTAACAATCAGCCCCAGCATTTT. Protein product: CASSFGGSNNQPQHF. The variable domain in full, with the rest retrieved from reference TRBV28 and TRBJ1-5, is DVKVTQSSRYLVKRTGEKVFLECVQDMDHENMFWYRQDPGLGLRLIYFSYDVKMKEKGDIPEGYSVSREKKERFSLILESASTNQTSMYLCASSFGGSNNQPQHFGDGTRLSIL.

This clonotype appeared many times. V is TRBV27 and J is TRBJ1-5; 7 bases agree with TRBD1. After removal of 5 bases from V and 7 bases from J, the junction contained 8 bases not matched to a gene. Per germline, CDR1 MNHEY and CDR2 SMNVEV (reference sequence). The CDR3 totals 14 residues. The CDR3: CASSIYRGDQPQHF. The CDR3 nucleotides read TGTGCCAGCAGTATCTACAGGGGCGACCAGCCCCAGCATTTT.

This clonotype showed up many times. The rearrangement joins TRBV28 to TRBJ2-4, with 10 bases aligning to TRBD2. Per germline, CDR1 MDHEN and CDR2 SYDVKM. This CDR3 is 16 amino acids long. V lost 3 bases and J lost 0; bases outside the gene matches: 2. CDR3 DNA: TGTGCCAGCAGTTTCGGACTAGCGGAAGCCAAAAACATTCAGTACTTC. Its protein is CASSFGLAEAKNIQYF.

This clonotype was recorded at least ten times. The chain has TRBV7-3 and TRBJ2-3; 10 nucleotides line up with TRBD2. CDR1 and CDR2 (germline): SGHTA, FQGTGA. The CDR3 sequence is 19 residues long. The V and J ends lost 0 bases and 4 bases, in that order; junction bases with no gene match: 13. The CDR3 DNA sequence: TGTGCCAGCAGCTTAACGGATATCATGGGACTAGCGTTTTCAGATACGCAGTATTTT. Its protein product is CASSLTDIMGLAFSDTQYF.

This clonotype was seen many times. CDR3: CSAKAGTGFENEQFF. In nucleotides, the CDR3 is TGCAGTGCGAAAGCCGGGACAGGGTTTGAAAATGAGCAGTTCTTC. The V and J genes are TRBV20-1 and TRBJ2-1, with 9 bases aligning to TRBD1. The J segment lost 7 bases and the V segment lost 6 bases, leaving 13 bases of the junction unmatched. The germline V gene encodes CDR1 DFQATT and CDR2 SNEGSKA (reference sequence). This CDR3 comprises 15 residues.

This clonotype appeared many times. The V call is TRBV7-2, the J call TRBJ2-4; 7 bases are a match to TRBD2. V shed 0 bases, J shed 5 bases, and the junction held 7 bases outside the gene matches. The CDR3 sequence is 16 residues long. Per the germline V gene, CDR1 is SGHTA and CDR2 is FQGNSA. The CDR3 is CASSLAAGVLQNIQYF. In DNA, the CDR3 is TGTGCCAGCAGCTTAGCTGCGGGAGTTCTCCAAAACATTCAGTACTTC.